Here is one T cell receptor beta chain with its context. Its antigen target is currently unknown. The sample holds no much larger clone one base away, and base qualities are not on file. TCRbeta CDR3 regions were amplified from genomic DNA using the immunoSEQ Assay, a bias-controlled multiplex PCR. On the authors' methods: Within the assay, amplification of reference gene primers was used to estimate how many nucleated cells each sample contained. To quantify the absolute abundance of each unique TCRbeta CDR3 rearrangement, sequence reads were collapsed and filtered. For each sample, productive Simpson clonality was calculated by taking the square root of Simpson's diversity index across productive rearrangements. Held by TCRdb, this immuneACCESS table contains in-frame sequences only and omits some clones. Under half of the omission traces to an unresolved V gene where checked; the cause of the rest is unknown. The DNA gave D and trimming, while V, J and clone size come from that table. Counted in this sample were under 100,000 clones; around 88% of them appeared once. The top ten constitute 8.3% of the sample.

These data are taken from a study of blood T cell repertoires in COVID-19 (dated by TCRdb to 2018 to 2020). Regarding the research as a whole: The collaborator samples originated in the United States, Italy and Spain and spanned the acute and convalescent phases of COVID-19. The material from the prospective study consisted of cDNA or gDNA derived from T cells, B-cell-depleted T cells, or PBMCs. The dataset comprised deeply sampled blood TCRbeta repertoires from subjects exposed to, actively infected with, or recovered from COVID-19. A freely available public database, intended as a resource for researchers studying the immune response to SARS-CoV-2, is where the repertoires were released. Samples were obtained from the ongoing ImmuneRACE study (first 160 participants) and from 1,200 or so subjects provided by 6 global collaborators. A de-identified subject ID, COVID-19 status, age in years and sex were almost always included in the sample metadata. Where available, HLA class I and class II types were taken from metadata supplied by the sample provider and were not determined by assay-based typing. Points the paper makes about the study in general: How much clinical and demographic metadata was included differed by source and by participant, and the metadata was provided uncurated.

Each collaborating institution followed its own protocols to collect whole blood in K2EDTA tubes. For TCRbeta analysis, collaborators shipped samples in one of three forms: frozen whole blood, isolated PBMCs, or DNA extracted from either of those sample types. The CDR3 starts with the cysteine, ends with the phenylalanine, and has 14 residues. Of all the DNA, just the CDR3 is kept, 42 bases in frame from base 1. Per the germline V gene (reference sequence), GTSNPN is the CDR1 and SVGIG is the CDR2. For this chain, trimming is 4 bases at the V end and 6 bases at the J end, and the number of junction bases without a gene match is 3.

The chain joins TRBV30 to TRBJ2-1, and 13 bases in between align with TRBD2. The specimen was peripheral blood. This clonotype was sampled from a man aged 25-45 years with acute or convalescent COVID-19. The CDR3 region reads CAWKTSGRSNEQFF. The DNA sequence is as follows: TGTGCCTGGAAGACTAGCGGGAGGAGCAATGAGCAGTTCTTC.